This section outlines one T cell receptor beta chain sequence together with its context. This sample was included in a study of shared clonotypes between healthy human individuals. An assay was performed, and its level was deep. TCRdb's table, derived via immunoSEQ multiplex PCR, lists solely in-frame clones and lacks some. Of 550,000 to 850,000 clones in the sample, approximately 79% were seen once. Germline values: CDR1 SGHDT, CDR2 YYEEEE. Trimming at V came to 4 bases and at J to 7 bases, leaving 6 bases not matched to a gene. This CDR3 is 14 amino acids long. The source of this sequence is a woman in her twenties or thirties in good health. The sequencing sample was made of memory CD4+ T cells sorted from blood. Subset here: CD45RA-negative fraction. This chain joins TRBV5-6 and TRBJ2-1, with 9 bases that match TRBD2. This CDR3 is CASSRPSGTNEQFF. The CDR3 nucleotides are TGTGCCAGCAGCCGACCTAGCGGGACAAATGAGCAGTTCTTC.